These 8 T cell receptor beta chains came from one sample sequenced in a study of cytomegalovirus exposure and HLA in healthy donors. Measured with immunoSEQ multiplex PCR; TCRdb has only the in-frame clones, and not every one. The table shows around 150,000 clones, with around nine tenths occurring only once. Sequencing was done on a sample of PBMCs. These receptors originate from a woman aged 18-29 years in good health and CMV-seropositive.

The gene calls are TRBV5-1 and TRBJ2-7, with 8 bases identical to TRBD1. CDR1 and CDR2 (germline): SGHRS, YFSETQ. This CDR3 contains 14 residues. Unmatched junction bases numbered 8, after V lost 4 bases and J lost 5 bases. In DNA form, the CDR3 reads TGCGCCAGCAGCCGCGGGACAGGTTTCAACGAGCAGTACTTC. Amino acid sequence: CASSRGTGFNEQYF. Complete variable domain (other parts from reference TRBV5-1 and TRBJ2-7): KAGVTQTPRYLIKTRGQQVTLSCSPISGHRSVSWYQQTPGQGLQFLFEYFSETQRNKGNFPGRFSGRQFSNSRSEMNVSTLELGDSALYLCASSRGTGFNEQYFGPGTRLTVT.

This chain joins TRBV5-1 and TRBJ2-3, with 7 positions matching TRBD1. Germline CDR1 and CDR2: SGHRS and YFSETQ. V dropped 3 bases and J dropped 0; count of bases not matched to a gene: 7. CDR3 length: 16 residues. DNA of the CDR3: TGCGCCAGCAGCTCCGGGACAGCCTATAGCACAGATACGCAGTATTTT. It is translated as CASSSGTAYSTDTQYF.

V is TRBV7-9 and J is TRBJ1-4, with TRBD1 identical over 9 bases. Germline values: CDR1 SEHNR, CDR2 FQNEAQ (reference sequence). This CDR3 has 17 amino acids. The V gene end was trimmed by 5 bases and the J gene end by 8 bases; junction bases not matched to a gene: 15. The CDR3 region is CASSPGQGRGREEKLFF. The CDR3 DNA reads TGTGCCAGCAGCCCGGGACAGGGAAGGGGAAGAGAGGAAAAACTGTTTTTT.

The rearrangement uses TRBV4-1 and TRBJ1-3, with unresolved D. V was clipped by 1 base and J by 3 bases, with 10 bases between them. Germline V gene sequence: CDR1 MGHRA, CDR2 YSYEKL. The CDR3 extends over 15 amino acids. Here the CDR3 DNA reads TGCGCCAGCAGCCAAGTAAGTGGAGGTGGAAACACCATATATTTT. Translated, it gives CASSQVSGGGNTIYF.

The chain couples TRBV27 to TRBJ1-5; the D gene is possibly TRBD1 (5 bases). The CDR3 runs to 14 residues. Germline loops: CDR1 MNHEY, CDR2 SMNVEV (reference sequence). Trimming left V 1 base short and J 3 bases short, with 7 bases between. Here the CDR3 reads CASSLLGVNQPQHF. The CDR3 DNA sequence: TGTGCCAGCAGTTTATTAGGGGTCAATCAGCCCCAGCATTTT.

The chain recombines TRBV16 with TRBJ1-2, with 8 nucleotides matching TRBD1. This CDR3 contains 14 residues. The V gene's germline CDR1 is KGHSY and CDR2 FQNENV. Losses at the gene ends were 2 bases for V and 8 bases for J; bases not matched to a gene: 7. This CDR3 is CASSQLQGAGGYTF. The DNA of the CDR3 is TGTGCCAGCAGCCAACTGCAGGGGGCAGGGGGCTACACCTTC.

The chain recombines TRBV5-6 with TRBJ2-7, with D perhaps TRBD2 (6 bases). Trimming pared 4 bases from V and 2 bases from J, leaving 10 bases between. In germline, CDR1 is SGHDT, CDR2 YYEEEE. The CDR3 consists of 13 residues. In nucleotides, the CDR3 is TGTGCCAGCAGCGGCGGGGTAACCTACGAGCAGTACTTC. Translation: CASSGGVTYEQYF. Looking up the rest from reference TRBV5-6 and TRBJ2-7 gives the full variable domain: DAGVTQSPTHLIKTRGQQVTLRCSPKSGHDTVSWYQQALGQGPQFIFQYYEEEERQRGNFPDRFSGHQFPNYSSELNVNALLLGDSALYLCASSGGVTYEQYFGPGTRLTVT.

This chain connects TRBV7-9 to TRBJ1-2; the match to TRBD1 covers 8 bases. V shed 1 base, J shed 4 bases, and the junction held 5 bases outside the gene matches. There are 15 residues in the CDR3. Looked up from germline, CDR1 is SEHNR and CDR2 is FQNEAQ (reference sequence). CDR3 amino acids: CASSLGQGASYGYTF. CDR3 DNA sequence: TGTGCCAGCAGCTTAGGGCAGGGGGCGAGCTATGGCTACACCTTC.